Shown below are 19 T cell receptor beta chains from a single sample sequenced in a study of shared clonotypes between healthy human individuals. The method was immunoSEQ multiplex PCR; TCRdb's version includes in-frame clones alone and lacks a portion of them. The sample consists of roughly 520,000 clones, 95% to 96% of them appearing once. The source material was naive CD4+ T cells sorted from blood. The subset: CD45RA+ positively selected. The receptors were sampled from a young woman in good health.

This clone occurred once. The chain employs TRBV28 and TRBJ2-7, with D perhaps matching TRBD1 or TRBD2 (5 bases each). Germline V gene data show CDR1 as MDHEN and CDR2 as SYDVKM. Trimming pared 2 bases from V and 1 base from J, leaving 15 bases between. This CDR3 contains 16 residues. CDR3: CASSLGAGRVSYEQYF. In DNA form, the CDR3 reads TGTGCCAGCAGTTTAGGTGCGGGCAGGGTTTCCTACGAGCAGTACTTC.

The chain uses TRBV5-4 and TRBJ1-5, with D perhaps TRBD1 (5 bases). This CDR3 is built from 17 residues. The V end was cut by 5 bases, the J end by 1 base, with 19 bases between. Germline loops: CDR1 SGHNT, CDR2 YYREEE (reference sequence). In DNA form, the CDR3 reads TGTGCCAGCAGACAGCCGGGGGGGGAAATCAGCAATCAGCCCCAGCATTTT. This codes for CASRQPGGEISNQPQHF.

Here the CDR3 reads CASSSPKTANEKLFF. DNA of the CDR3: TGTGCCAGCAGCTCTCCCAAGACAGCTAATGAAAAACTGTTTTTT. V is TRBV11-2 and J is TRBJ1-4, with TRBD1 as a possible D gene (5 bases). The CDR3 contains 15 residues. V lost 4 bases and J lost 3, with 12 bases in between. Germline CDR1 SGHAT, CDR2 FQNNGV.

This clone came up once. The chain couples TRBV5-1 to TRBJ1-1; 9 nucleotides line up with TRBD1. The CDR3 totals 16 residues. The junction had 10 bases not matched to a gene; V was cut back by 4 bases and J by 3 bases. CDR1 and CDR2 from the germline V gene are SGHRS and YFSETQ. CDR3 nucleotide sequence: TGCGCCAGCAGCAGGCCGGACAGGGGAGGCGACACTGAAGCTTTCTTT. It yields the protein CASSRPDRGGDTEAFF.

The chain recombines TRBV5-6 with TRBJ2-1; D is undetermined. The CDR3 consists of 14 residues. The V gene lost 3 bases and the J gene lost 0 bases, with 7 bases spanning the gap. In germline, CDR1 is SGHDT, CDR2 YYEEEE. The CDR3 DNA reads TGTGCCAGCAGCTCGGTCCCCTCCTACAATGAGCAGTTCTTC. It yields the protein CASSSVPSYNEQFF.

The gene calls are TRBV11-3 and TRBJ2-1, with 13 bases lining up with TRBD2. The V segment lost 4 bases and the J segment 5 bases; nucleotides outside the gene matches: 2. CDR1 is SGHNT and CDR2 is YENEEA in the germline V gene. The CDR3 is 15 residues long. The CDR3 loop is CASSSGLAGHNEQFF. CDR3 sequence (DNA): TGTGCCAGCAGCTCGGGACTAGCGGGACACAATGAGCAGTTCTTC. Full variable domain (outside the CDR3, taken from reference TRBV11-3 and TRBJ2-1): EAGVVQSPRYKIIEKKQPVAFWCNPISGHNTLYWYLQNLGQGPELLIRYENEEAVDDSQLPKDRFSAERLKGVDSTLKIQPAELGDSAVYLCASSSGLAGHNEQFFGPGTRLTVL.

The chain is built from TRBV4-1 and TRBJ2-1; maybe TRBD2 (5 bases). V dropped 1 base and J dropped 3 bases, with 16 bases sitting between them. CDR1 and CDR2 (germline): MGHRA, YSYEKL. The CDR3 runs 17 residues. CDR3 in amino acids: CASSQAPPGKIYNEQFF. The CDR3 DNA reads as TGCGCCAGCAGCCAAGCCCCCCCGGGGAAGATCTACAATGAGCAGTTCTTC.

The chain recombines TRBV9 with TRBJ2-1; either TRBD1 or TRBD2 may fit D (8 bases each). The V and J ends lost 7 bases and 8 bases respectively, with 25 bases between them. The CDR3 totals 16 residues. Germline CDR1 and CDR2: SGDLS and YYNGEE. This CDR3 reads CASSTGGGREAHEQFF. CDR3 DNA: TGTGCCAGCTCAACAGGGGGAGGGCGGGAGGCGCATGAGCAGTTCTTC.

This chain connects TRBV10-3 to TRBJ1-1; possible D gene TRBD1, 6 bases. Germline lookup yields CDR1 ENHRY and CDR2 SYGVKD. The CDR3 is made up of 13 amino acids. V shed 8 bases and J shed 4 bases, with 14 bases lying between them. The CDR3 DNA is TGTGCCATCTCCACACAGGGTGGCACTGAAGCTTTCTTT. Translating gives CAISTQGGTEAFF.

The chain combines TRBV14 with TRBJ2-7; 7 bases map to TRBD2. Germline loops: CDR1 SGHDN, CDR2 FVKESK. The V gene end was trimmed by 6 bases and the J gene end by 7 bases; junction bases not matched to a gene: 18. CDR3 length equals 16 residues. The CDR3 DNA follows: TGTGCCAGCAGACCTGGAGGCCTAGCGGTTTTCCGGGAGCAGTACTTC. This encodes CASRPGGLAVFREQYF.

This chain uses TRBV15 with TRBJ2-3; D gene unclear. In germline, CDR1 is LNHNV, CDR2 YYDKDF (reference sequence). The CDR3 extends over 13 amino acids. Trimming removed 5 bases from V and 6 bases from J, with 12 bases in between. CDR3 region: CATSGYRRDTQYF. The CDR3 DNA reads TGTGCCACCAGCGGCTACCGGCGTGATACGCAGTATTTT.

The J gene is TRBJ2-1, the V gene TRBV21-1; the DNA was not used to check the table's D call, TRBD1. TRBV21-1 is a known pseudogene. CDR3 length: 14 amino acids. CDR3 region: CASHQGIPYNEQFF. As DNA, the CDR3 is TGTGCCAGCCATCAGGGGATCCCCTACAATGAGCAGTTCTTC.

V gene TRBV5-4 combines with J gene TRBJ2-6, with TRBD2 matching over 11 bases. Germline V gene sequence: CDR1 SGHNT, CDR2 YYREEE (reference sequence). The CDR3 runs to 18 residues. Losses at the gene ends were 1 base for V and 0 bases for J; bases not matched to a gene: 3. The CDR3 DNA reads TGTGCCAGCAGCTTGCCGACTAGCGGGAACTCTGGGGCCAACGTCCTGACTTTC. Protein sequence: CASSLPTSGNSGANVLTF. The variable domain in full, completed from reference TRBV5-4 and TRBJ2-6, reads ETGVTQSPTHLIKTRGQQVTLRCSSQSGHNTVSWYQQALGQGPQFIFQYYREEENGRGNFPPRFSGLQFPNYSSELNVNALELDDSALYLCASSLPTSGNSGANVLTFGAGSRLTVL.

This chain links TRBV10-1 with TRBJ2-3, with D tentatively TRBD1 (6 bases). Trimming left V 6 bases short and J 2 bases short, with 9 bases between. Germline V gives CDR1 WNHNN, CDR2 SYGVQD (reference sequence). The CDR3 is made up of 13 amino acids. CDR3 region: CASSRTVTDTQYF. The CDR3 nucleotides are TGCGCCAGCAGCCGGACAGTCACAGATACGCAGTATTTT.

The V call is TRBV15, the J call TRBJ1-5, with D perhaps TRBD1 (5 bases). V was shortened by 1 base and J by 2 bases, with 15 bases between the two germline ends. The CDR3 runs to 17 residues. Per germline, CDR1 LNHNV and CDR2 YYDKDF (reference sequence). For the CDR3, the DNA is TGTGCCACCAGCAGAGGTCCAGGGTTGGTTGGCAATCAGCCCCAGCATTTT. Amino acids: CATSRGPGLVGNQPQHF.

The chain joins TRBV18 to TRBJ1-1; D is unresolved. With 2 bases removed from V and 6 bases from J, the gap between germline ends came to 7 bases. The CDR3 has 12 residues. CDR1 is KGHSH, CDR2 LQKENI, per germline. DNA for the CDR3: TGTGCCAGCTCACCAGGGAGGGCTGAAGCTTTCTTT. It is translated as CASSPGRAEAFF. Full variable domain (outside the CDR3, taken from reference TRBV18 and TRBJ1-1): NAGVMQNPRHLVRRRGQEARLRCSPMKGHSHVYWYRQLPEEGLKFMVYLQKENIIDESGMPKERFSAEFPKEGPSILRIQQVVRGDSAAYFCASSPGRAEAFFGQGTRLTVV.

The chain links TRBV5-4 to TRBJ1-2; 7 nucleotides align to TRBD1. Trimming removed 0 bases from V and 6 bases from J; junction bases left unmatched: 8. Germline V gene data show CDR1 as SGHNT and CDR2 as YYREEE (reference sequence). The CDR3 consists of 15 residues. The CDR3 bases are TGTGCCAGCAGCTTGGAACTCCAGGGGGGTGATGGCTACACCTTC. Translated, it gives CASSLELQGGDGYTF.

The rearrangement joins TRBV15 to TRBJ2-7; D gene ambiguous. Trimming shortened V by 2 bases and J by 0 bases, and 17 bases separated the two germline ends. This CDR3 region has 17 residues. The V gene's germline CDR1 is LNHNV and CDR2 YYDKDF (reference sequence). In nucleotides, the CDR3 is TGTGCCACCAGCAGAATCCCCGGGCCCCAGAGCTCCTACGAGCAGTACTTC. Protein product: CATSRIPGPQSSYEQYF.

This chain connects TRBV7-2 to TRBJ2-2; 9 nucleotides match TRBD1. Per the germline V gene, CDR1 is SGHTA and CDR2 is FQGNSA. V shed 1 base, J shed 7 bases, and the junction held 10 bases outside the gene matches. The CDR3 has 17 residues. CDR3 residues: CASSLDVGTGFVGELFF. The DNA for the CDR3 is TGTGCCAGCAGCTTAGACGTCGGGACAGGGTTCGTCGGGGAGCTGTTTTTT.